This T cell receptor (beta chain) was sequenced during a study of Ad26.COV2.S vaccination and SARS-CoV-2 variants. A remark on this clone: As yet, its antigen is unknown.

Treatment noted: roughly 20 received Ad26.COV2.S at low or high dose, single or two shots; a few received placebo; per-sample allocation not given. Each sample was drawn 63 days after the first injection (of vaccine or placebo). This vaccine is an Ad26 vector that expresses the Wuhan-strain SARS-CoV-2 spike. The study's findings and limits: There was a possibility that the TCR breadth and depth analyses underestimated total T cell responses. After vaccination, reports described spike-specific CD8+ and CD4+ T cell responses as showing substantial breadth.

The protocol was immunoSEQ multiplex PCR, while the TCRdb copy is restricted to in-frame clones and leaves out a portion. The table records around 320,000 clones, more than 70% of them present only once. Sequenced here: peripheral blood, sampled in a trial of Ad26.COV2.S vaccine versus placebo. This sequence was found in a person between 18 and 59 years old who received the Ad26.COV2.S COVID-19 vaccine or a placebo.

CDR3 sequence: CASSYAGQGARYGYTF. CDR3 DNA sequence: TGTGCCAGCAGTTACGCGGGACAGGGGGCCCGATATGGCTACACCTTC. The chain uses TRBV6-5 and TRBJ1-2, with TRBD1 matching 12 bases. The germline gives CDR1 MNHEY, CDR2 SVGAGI. The trim removed 2 bases at V and 5 bases at J, leaving 6 bases unmatched. CDR3 length equals 16 residues.